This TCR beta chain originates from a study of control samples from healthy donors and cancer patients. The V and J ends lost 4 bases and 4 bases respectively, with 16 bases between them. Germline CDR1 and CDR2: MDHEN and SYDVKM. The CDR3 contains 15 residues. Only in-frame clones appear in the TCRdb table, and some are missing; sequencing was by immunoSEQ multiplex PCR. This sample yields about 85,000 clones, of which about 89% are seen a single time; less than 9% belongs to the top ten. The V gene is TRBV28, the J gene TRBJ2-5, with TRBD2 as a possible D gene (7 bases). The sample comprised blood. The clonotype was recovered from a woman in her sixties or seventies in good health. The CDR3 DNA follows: TGTGCCAGCAGTTCGGGGGGCAGGGCGGGAGAGACCCAGTACTTC. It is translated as CASSSGGRAGETQYF.